This entry is about one TCR beta chain. This entry comes from a study of response to subunit inactivated influenza vaccine. TCRdb reprocessed the RT-PCR reads via MiXCR and lists one record per CDR3 protein. Of some 500,000 distinct CDR3 sequences listed, approximately 13% are singletons. The TCR comes from a man in his fifties who received an inactivated influenza vaccine. The specimen was PBMCs from blood, collected 40 to 50 days after vaccination.

CDR3 sequence reads: CASRLTGVYTEAFF. The CDR3 DNA follows: TGTGCCAGCAGATTGACAGGGGTTTACACTGAAGCTTTCTTT. V gene TRBV6-1 combines with J gene TRBJ1-1, with 8 nucleotides matching TRBD1. CDR3 length equals 14 residues. V gave up 6 bases and J gave up 3 bases; unmatched junction bases: 6. Germline loops: CDR1 MNHNS, CDR2 SASEGT.